This TCR beta chain derives from a study of OX40 agonist ivuxolimab in advanced cancers. At the level of the study: Participants could have had prior anti-PD-1, anti-PD-L1 or anti-CTLA-4 therapy, and about 37% had some. Of the patients, three showed partial responses, one with hepatocellular carcinoma and two with cutaneous melanoma. Findings of the study overall: Blood T cells, both CD4+ and CD8+, expanded clonally by week 6 at 0.1 to 3.0 mg/kg. On average, CD8+ T cells had more expanded clones than CD4+.

Concerning this clone itself: Its matching antigen is unknown.

Clones were sequenced by immunoSEQ multiplex PCR, and TCRdb holds only the in-frame ones, with some missing. The sample shows 90,000 to 120,000 clones, around 90% of them seen only once. This receptor was obtained from an adult with an advanced solid tumor such as melanoma, head and neck, liver or kidney cancer. This material consisted of CD4+ or CD8+ T cells sorted from blood, taken in a trial of the OX40 agonist ivuxolimab.

The CDR3 region is CATSRDLRDQETQYF. Here the CDR3 DNA reads TGTGCCACCAGCAGAGACCTCCGGGATCAAGAGACCCAGTACTTC. This chain uses TRBV15 with TRBJ2-5; TRBD2 might be the D (5 bases). Per germline, CDR1 LNHNV and CDR2 YYDKDF (reference sequence). V lost 0 bases, J lost 2 bases, and 10 bases lay in between. The CDR3 is 15 amino acids.